These 27 T cell receptor beta chains came from one sample sequenced in a study of T cell repertoires in cytomegalovirus infection. From the reads, TCRdb called clonotypes with MiXCR, one entry per CDR3 protein. The table lists hundreds of thousands of distinct CDR3 sequences, approximately 33% of them singletons. Their target antigens are unknown. Sequencing used cultured PBMCs, obtained from culture after CMV antigen stimulation. Every receptor here comes from a human donor in good health (CMV status not recorded). Some clones in this sample may be carry-over from other donors' samples.

The V and J genes are TRBV20-1 and TRBJ2-4, with 7 bases matching TRBD2. The CDR3 sequence is 16 residues long. With 6 bases clipped from V and 9 bases from J, the junction kept 20 bases outside the gene matches. Looked up from germline, CDR1 is DFQATT and CDR2 is SNEGSKA (reference sequence). This CDR3 reads CSAKAPGLSGVGIQYF. The CDR3 nucleotides read TGCAGTGCCAAGGCCCCTGGGCTCAGCGGGGTTGGCATTCAGTACTTC.

This chain links TRBV18 with TRBJ2-3; no clear D gene. V was pared by 2 bases and J by 2 bases, with 11 bases between. The V gene's germline CDR1 is KGHSH and CDR2 LQKENI. This CDR3 has 15 residues. CDR3 nucleotides: TGTGCCAGCTCACCAGCAAGTCCCCCCACAGATACGCAGTATTTT. Protein: CASSPASPPTDTQYF.

The V gene is TRBV19, the J gene TRBJ1-1; TRBD1 aligns across 11 bases. Per germline, CDR1 LNHDA and CDR2 SQIVND (reference sequence). The ends lost 5 bases at V and 0 bases at J; junction bases unmatched: 14. The CDR3 consists of 19 residues. CDR3 in DNA: TGTGCCAGTAGTCTCACCTCGATCGGACAGGGGGCCTTGAACACTGAAGCTTTCTTT. Amino acid sequence: CASSLTSIGQGALNTEAFF.

The CDR3 reads CASSFGTGYTGELFF. Here the CDR3 DNA reads TGTGCCAGCAGTTTCGGGACAGGATACACCGGGGAGCTGTTTTTT. The V call is TRBV12-3 or TRBV12-4, the J call TRBJ2-2; 8 bases agree with TRBD1. V dropped 3 bases and J dropped 3; count of bases not matched to a gene: 3. This CDR3 region has 15 residues.

The chain is built from TRBV2 and TRBJ2-3; 9 positions match TRBD2. J lost 1 base, V lost 1 base, and 6 bases had no gene match. CDR1 SNHLY and CDR2 FYNNEI come from the germline V gene. This CDR3 is 17 amino acids long. Here the CDR3 reads CASSEVRIAGGTDTQYF. The CDR3 DNA sequence: TGTGCCAGCAGTGAAGTCCGAATAGCGGGAGGCACAGATACGCAGTATTTT. Together with reference TRBV2 and TRBJ2-3, the CDR3 gives the full variable domain: EPEVTQTPSHQVTQMGQEVILRCVPISNHLYFYWYRQILGQKVEFLVSFYNNEISEKSEIFDDQFSVERPDGSNFTLKIRSTKLEDSAMYFCASSEVRIAGGTDTQYFGPGTRLTVL.

The chain combines TRBV7-4 with TRBJ1-1; 7 bases are shared with TRBD1. Losses at the gene ends were 5 bases for V and 3 bases for J; bases not matched to a gene: 9. The CDR3 has 15 amino acids. The germline gives CDR1 SGHVT, CDR2 SQSDAQ. The CDR3 loop reads CASSQAGGKYTEAFF. CDR3 DNA: TGTGCCAGCAGCCAAGCAGGGGGAAAATACACTGAAGCTTTCTTT.

V is TRBV6-2 or TRBV6-3 and J is TRBJ1-1, with a possible D match to TRBD1 (6 bases). Trimming cost V 10 bases and J 0 bases, with 12 bases left between them. CDR1 MNHEY and CDR2 SVGEGT come from the germline V gene. The CDR3 is 13 amino acids. CDR3 region: CATWTALNTEAFF. The CDR3 DNA reads TGTGCCACCTGGACAGCCTTGAACACTGAAGCTTTCTTT.

V and J are TRBV6-1 and TRBJ2-5; perhaps D is TRBD1 or TRBD2 (5 bases each). Germline CDR1 is MNHNS and CDR2 is SASEGT. The CDR3 is 15 residues long. V was clipped by 5 bases and J by 2 bases, with 15 bases between them. The CDR3 DNA sequence: TGTGCCAGCAGTCACTCGGGGCCGGGGCAAGAGACCCAGTACTTC. Translation gives CASSHSGPGQETQYF.

V gene TRBV29-1 combines with J gene TRBJ2-1, with D uncertain. This CDR3 has 12 residues. Germline V lookup: CDR1 SQVTM, CDR2 ANQGSEA. Trimming took 3 bases from V and 6 from J, leaving 9 bases between them. The DNA for the CDR3 is TGCAGCGTTGAGAGATCCGGCAATGAGCAGTTCTTC. Protein: CSVERSGNEQFF.

J is TRBJ2-2 and V is TRBV20-1; D gene unclear. The CDR3 extends over 15 amino acids. The germline CDR1 and CDR2 sequences are DFQATT and SNEGSKA (reference sequence). Trimming took off 3 bases at V and 1 base at J, with 12 bases between the two ends. Here the CDR3 DNA reads TGCAGTGCTAGTCTCCAGGAACAGAACACCGGGGAGCTGTTTTTT. It specifies CSASLQEQNTGELFF.

This clonotype was seen only a few times. The rearrangement uses TRBV28 and TRBJ1-1; D not certain. The CDR3 length is 15 residues. V lost 2 bases to trimming and J lost 3 bases, with 13 bases between them. CDR1 and CDR2 (germline): MDHEN, SYDVKM. The CDR3 sequence is CASSLVNTGDTEAFF. CDR3 bases: TGTGCCAGCAGTTTAGTGAATACTGGGGACACTGAAGCTTTCTTT.

This clonotype was found a few times. This chain links TRBV6-2 or TRBV6-3 with TRBJ2-7, with D unresolved. This CDR3 region has 14 residues. V lost 1 base and J lost 4, with 11 bases in between. CDR1 and CDR2 (germline): MNHEY, SVGEGT. The CDR3 DNA sequence: TGTGCCAGCAGTTACTTCGGAATCGGATACGAGCAGTACTTC. It codes for CASSYFGIGYEQYF.

Concerning this clonotype itself: A much larger clone lies one base from this, so it may be a read error. Written as DNA, the CDR3 is TGTGCCAGCAGCGGGAGGACCGAGCAGTACTTC. Its protein is CASSGRTEQYF. V gene TRBV7-9 combines with J gene TRBJ2-7, with D tentatively TRBD2 (6 bases). The ends were cut back, 5 bases at V and 6 bases at J, with 8 bases in the middle. The CDR3 has 11 residues. In germline, CDR1 is SEHNR, CDR2 FQNEAQ (reference sequence).

The chain uses TRBV6-8 and TRBJ2-3, with TRBD1 matching over 9 bases. Germline CDR1 MNHGY, CDR2 SAAAGT. This CDR3 comprises 15 residues. Losses at the gene ends were 8 bases for V and 0 bases for J; bases not matched to a gene: 6. CDR3 coding DNA: TGTGCCAGCCAAGACAGGGGGGCTAGCACAGATACGCAGTATTTT. Translating it yields CASQDRGASTDTQYF.

This chain joins TRBV6-6 and TRBJ2-3; the match to TRBD2 covers 8 bases. This CDR3 comprises 16 residues. Germline CDR1 is MNHNY and CDR2 is SVGAGI (reference sequence). Trimming cost V 6 bases and J 2 bases; bases outside gene matches: 10. The DNA for the CDR3 is TGTGCCAGCAGCCAAGGTGCGGGGGGCTCCACAGATACGCAGTATTTT. Amino acids: CASSQGAGGSTDTQYF.

This clonotype came up many times. The gene calls are TRBV11-2 and TRBJ2-1; possibly TRBD1 or TRBD2 for D (5 bases each). Looked up from germline, CDR1 is SGHAT and CDR2 is FQNNGV. The CDR3 spans 15 residues. With 1 base removed from V and 10 bases from J, the gap between germline ends came to 17 bases. CDR3 DNA sequence: TGTGCCAGCAGCTTAGTGGGGACGGTCGATCGCGAGCAGTTCTTC. It yields the protein CASSLVGTVDREQFF.

The V and J genes are TRBV2 and TRBJ2-2; D not resolved. The germline V gene encodes CDR1 SNHLY and CDR2 FYNNEI. The CDR3 length is 14 residues. With 6 bases removed from V and 1 base from J, the gap between germline ends came to 9 bases. In DNA form, the CDR3 reads TGTGCCAGCAGAGCGCGACTGAACACCGGGGAGCTGTTTTTT. Residues: CASRARLNTGELFF.

This clonotype occurred a few times. The J gene is TRBJ2-7, the V gene TRBV20-1, with D hard to call. Trimming took off 5 bases at V and 5 bases at J, with 16 bases between the two ends. Per the germline V gene, CDR1 is DFQATT and CDR2 is SNEGSKA (reference sequence). There are 13 residues in the CDR3. The CDR3 reads CSAAAGSRDEQYF. The CDR3 DNA sequence: TGCAGTGCTGCCGCCGGCAGCCGGGACGAGCAGTACTTC.

There are a few counts of this clonotype. CDR3 amino acids: CATSGRAEETQYF. CDR3 coding DNA: TGTGCCACCTCGGGCAGGGCCGAGGAGACCCAGTACTTC. This rearrangement joins TRBV12-3 or TRBV12-4 to TRBJ2-5, with D maybe TRBD1 (5 bases). There are 13 residues in the CDR3. V lost 10 bases and J lost 5, with 17 bases in between.

This clonotype was seen a few times. The genes are TRBV7-2 and TRBJ2-1; the match to TRBD2 covers 14 bases. Trimming took 5 bases from V and 9 from J; bases not matched to a gene: 9. The CDR3 is 16 residues long. Per the germline V gene, CDR1 is SGHTA and CDR2 is FQGNSA. The CDR3 nucleotides read TGTGCCAGCAGCCTGGCCGGGACTAGCGGGAGTGGTGAGCAGTTCTTC. Translated, it gives CASSLAGTSGSGEQFF. Full variable domain (rest looked up from reference TRBV7-2 and TRBJ2-1): GAGVSQSPSNKVTEKGKDVELRCDPISGHTALYWYRQSLGQGLEFLIYFQGNSAPDKSGLPSDRFSAERTGGSVSTLTIQRTQQEDSAVYLCASSLAGTSGSGEQFFGPGTRLTVL.

The chain is built from TRBV18 and TRBJ2-3; D unclear. Deletions cut 2 bases from V and 0 bases from J, with 12 bases between. The length of the CDR3 is 16 residues. CDR1 and CDR2 from the germline V gene are KGHSH and LQKENI. Here the CDR3 reads CASSPYKDTSTDTQYF. CDR3 sequence (DNA): TGTGCCAGCTCACCATACAAGGATACTAGCACAGATACGCAGTATTTT. Complete variable domain (other parts from reference TRBV18 and TRBJ2-3): NAGVMQNPRHLVRRRGQEARLRCSPMKGHSHVYWYRQLPEEGLKFMVYLQKENIIDESGMPKERFSAEFPKEGPSILRIQQVVRGDSAAYFCASSPYKDTSTDTQYFGPGTRLTVL.

This clonotype was seen ten or more times. The chain uses TRBV7-2 and TRBJ2-3; 9 bases match TRBD2. Trimming cost V 4 bases and J 4 bases; bases outside gene matches: 6. The CDR3 has 15 residues. Germline values: CDR1 SGHTA, CDR2 FQGNSA. Written as DNA, the CDR3 is TGTGCCAGCAGCTGGCGGGGGGGTTTGGCAGATACGCAGTATTTT. This translates into CASSWRGGLADTQYF.

This clonotype was observed a few times. The genes are TRBV6-5 and TRBJ2-3, with 7 bases fitting TRBD1. V shed 6 bases, J shed 4 bases, and the junction held 7 bases outside the gene matches. This CDR3 region has 14 residues. In germline, CDR1 is MNHEY, CDR2 SVGAGI. CDR3 region: CASRIQGLSDTQYF. CDR3 coding DNA: TGTGCCAGCAGAATACAGGGGCTGTCAGATACGCAGTATTTT.

This clonotype was observed at least ten times. The genes are TRBV7-2 and TRBJ1-2; 9 bases match TRBD1. Germline CDR1 SGHTA, CDR2 FQGNSA. The CDR3 is 14 amino acids. The V and J ends lost 5 bases and 7 bases, in that order; junction bases with no gene match: 8. Written as DNA, the CDR3 is TGTGCCAGCAGCATCTCCGGGACAGGGAGTGGCTACACCTTC. Residues: CASSISGTGSGYTF.

This clonotype has a single count. The genes are TRBV2 and TRBJ1-5, with D uncertain. The V end was cut by 2 bases, the J end by 5 bases, with 10 bases between. This CDR3 contains 14 residues. The germline V gene has CDR1 SNHLY and CDR2 FYNNEI. The CDR3 loop is CASSEWGGDQPQHF. The CDR3 coding sequence is TGTGCCAGCAGTGAATGGGGTGGGGATCAGCCCCAGCATTTT.

The chain employs TRBV10-3 and TRBJ2-7; D may be TRBD1 or TRBD2 (6 bases each). V dropped 10 bases and J dropped 5 bases, with 15 bases sitting between them. This CDR3 is 12 amino acids long. Germline-derived CDR1 and CDR2 are ENHRY and SYGVKD. The CDR3 DNA reads as TGTGCCACCACAACGAGGGGGGACGAGCAGTACTTC. Its translation is CATTTRGDEQYF.

V and J are TRBV4-3 and TRBJ1-2; maybe TRBD1 (6 bases). CDR3 length: 15 amino acids. Trimming stripped 1 base from V and 3 bases from J, with 12 bases between. Germline CDR1 is LGHNA and CDR2 is YSLEER. The CDR3 spells CASSQVPRGDYGYTF. CDR3 coding DNA: TGCGCCAGCAGCCAAGTTCCCAGGGGAGACTATGGCTACACCTTC.